These 25 T cell receptor beta chains were all obtained from the same sample, sequenced in a study of cytomegalovirus exposure and HLA in healthy donors. Profiled with immunoSEQ multiplex PCR; TCRdb holds only in-frame clones, not every one. The sample lists more than 95,000 clones, roughly 83% seen once, with roughly 5.3% in the top ten. Sequenced: PBMCs. These receptor sequences come from a man between 18 and 35 years old in good health and CMV-seronegative.

This clone came up once. The rearrangement uses TRBV5-6 and TRBJ2-6; no reliable D call. Germline lookup yields CDR1 SGHDT and CDR2 YYEEEE. Trimming shortened V by 2 bases and J by 2 bases, and 14 bases separated the two germline ends. The CDR3 has 17 residues. The CDR3 region is CASSFLELSPGANVLTF. The CDR3 nucleotides read TGTGCCAGCAGCTTTCTGGAGCTAAGCCCTGGGGCCAACGTCCTGACTTTC.

The V and J genes are TRBV27 and TRBJ1-4, with unresolved D. There are 14 residues in the CDR3. Germline V CDR1 and CDR2: MNHEY, SMNVEV (reference sequence). Trimming pared 5 bases from V and 5 bases from J, leaving 12 bases between. The CDR3: CASSTDRVNEKLFF. The CDR3 bases are TGTGCCAGCAGTACAGACCGCGTCAATGAAAAACTGTTTTTT.

This clone occurred once. The CDR3 DNA is TGTGCCAGCAGCCCTGGGGGGGTTGGAAACACCATATATTTT. It codes for CASSPGGVGNTIYF. J is TRBJ1-3 and V is TRBV7-8, with D possibly TRBD1 on 5 matching bases. Trimming cost V 5 bases and J 3 bases, with 11 bases left between them. Looked up from germline, CDR1 is SGHVS and CDR2 is FQNEAQ. The CDR3 length is 14 residues.

The V and J genes are TRBV13 and TRBJ2-5; perhaps TRBD2 as D (7 bases). Germline-derived CDR1 and CDR2 are PRHDT and FYEKMQ (reference sequence). The CDR3 totals 14 residues. V dropped 8 bases and J dropped 4 bases, with 17 bases sitting between them. The CDR3 loop reads CASDLRGRSETQYF. The CDR3 nucleotides read TGTGCCAGCGACCTGCGGGGGCGTTCAGAGACCCAGTACTTC.

The chain has TRBV7-9 and TRBJ1-6, with unresolved D. The ends were cut back, 5 bases at V and 7 bases at J, with 9 bases in the middle. Germline loops: CDR1 SEHNR, CDR2 FQNEAQ (reference sequence). The CDR3 has 13 residues. The CDR3 coding sequence is TGTGCCAGCAGCCCGCCCAGGAATTCACCCCTCCACTTT. It is translated as CASSPPRNSPLHF.

The genes are TRBV30 and TRBJ1-1; D uncertain. The length of the CDR3 is 13 residues. The V gene lost 0 bases and the J gene lost 4 bases, with 9 bases spanning the gap. Germline CDR1 reads GTSNPN; CDR2 reads SVGIG (reference sequence). CDR3 coding DNA: TGTGCCTGGAGTGTACAAGGGAGCACTGAAGCTTTCTTT. Translated: CAWSVQGSTEAFF.

This clone showed up just a few times. The chain combines TRBV4-2 with TRBJ2-7, with 8 nucleotides matching TRBD2. Germline loops: CDR1 LGHNA, CDR2 YNFKEQ. The CDR3 runs 15 residues. The trim removed 0 bases at V and 3 bases at J, leaving 4 bases unmatched. CDR3 sequence reads: CASSQDPGTSYEQYF. In DNA, the CDR3 is TGTGCCAGCAGCCAAGATCCGGGGACTAGCTACGAGCAGTACTTC.

The rearrangement joins TRBV7-2 to TRBJ2-3; D possibly corresponds to TRBD2 (6 bases). V was cut by 3 bases and J by 3 bases, with 16 bases left in between. Per the germline V gene, CDR1 is SGHTA and CDR2 is FQGNSA. This CDR3 has 16 residues. Here the CDR3 DNA reads TGTGCCAGCAGCTTCCGGGGGAGTGGCGTGACAGATACGCAGTATTTT. Its protein is CASSFRGSGVTDTQYF. Based on the CDR3 plus reference TRBV7-2 and TRBJ2-3, the full variable domain is GAGVSQSPSNKVTEKGKDVELRCDPISGHTALYWYRQSLGQGLEFLIYFQGNSAPDKSGLPSDRFSAERTGGSVSTLTIQRTQQEDSAVYLCASSFRGSGVTDTQYFGPGTRLTVL.

This chain connects TRBV10-3 to TRBJ2-7; D is possibly TRBD2 (6 bases). This CDR3 comprises 16 residues. CDR1 is ENHRY, CDR2 SYGVKD, per germline. Trimming removed 3 bases from V and 6 bases from J, with 21 bases in between. The CDR3 protein is CAISERIAAGRGEQYF. The CDR3 DNA reads as TGTGCCATCAGTGAAAGGATAGCGGCCGGCCGAGGCGAGCAGTACTTC.

This clone appeared once. The rearrangement joins TRBV5-1 to TRBJ1-3; D is unclear. With 0 bases removed from V and 2 bases from J, the gap between germline ends came to 6 bases. This CDR3 has 14 amino acids. CDR1 is SGHRS, CDR2 YFSETQ, per germline. CDR3 sequence reads: CASSLAGTGNTIYF. The CDR3 nucleotides are TGCGCCAGCAGCTTGGCCGGGACTGGAAACACCATATATTTT. Together with reference TRBV5-1 and TRBJ1-3, the CDR3 gives the full variable domain: KAGVTQTPRYLIKTRGQQVTLSCSPISGHRSVSWYQQTPGQGLQFLFEYFSETQRNKGNFPGRFSGRQFSNSRSEMNVSTLELGDSALYLCASSLAGTGNTIYFGEGSWLTVV.

J is TRBJ2-7 and V is TRBV25-1, with TRBD2 identical over 8 bases. CDR1 and CDR2 (germline): MGHDK, SYGVNS. The CDR3 is made up of 15 amino acids. J lost 0 bases, V lost 7 bases, and 8 bases had no gene match. The CDR3 region has the DNA TGTGCCAGCACCCCACGGGGGGGGAGCTCCTACGAGCAGTACTTC. Its protein is CASTPRGGSSYEQYF.

This chain joins TRBV5-4 and TRBJ1-2, with 8 bases that match TRBD1. Germline CDR1 is SGHNT and CDR2 is YYREEE (reference sequence). This CDR3 spans 13 amino acids. Germline trimming cut 5 bases from V and 4 bases from J; bases unmatched to any gene: 4. The CDR3: CASRDRGAYGYTF. CDR3 coding DNA: TGTGCCAGCAGAGACAGGGGAGCCTATGGCTACACCTTC.

The chain combines TRBV9 with TRBJ2-6, with TRBD1 as a possible D gene (6 bases). The CDR3 has 20 amino acids. Germline CDR1 and CDR2: SGDLS and YYNGEE. Deletions cut 3 bases from V and 0 bases from J, with 22 bases between. CDR3 sequence (DNA): TGTGCCAGCAGCGGTCCGAACAAACAGGGCAAAACCTCTGGGGCCAACGTCCTGACTTTC. It specifies CASSGPNKQGKTSGANVLTF.

This clone has more than one count but fewer than ten. The chain couples TRBV7-9 to TRBJ2-5, with TRBD1 matching over 10 bases. CDR1 and CDR2 (germline): SEHNR, FQNEAQ (reference sequence). The ends lost 2 bases at V and 3 bases at J; junction bases unmatched: 3. CDR3 length: 15 amino acids. The CDR3 DNA reads as TGTGCCAGCAGCTTATGGGGGACAGGGGAAGAGACCCAGTACTTC. Its translation is CASSLWGTGEETQYF.

The chain links TRBV11-3 to TRBJ2-2; D is unclear. Trimming pared 1 base from V and 6 bases from J, leaving 6 bases between. The CDR3 runs 13 residues. In germline, CDR1 is SGHNT, CDR2 YENEEA. In nucleotides, the CDR3 is TGTGCCAGCAGCTTAGTCAGTGCCGGGGAGCTGTTTTTT. Protein sequence: CASSLVSAGELFF.

In DNA form, the CDR3 reads TGTGCCAGCAGCTCGGGTGATCGGAACGAGCAGTACTTC. It codes for CASSSGDRNEQYF. The chain links TRBV7-9 to TRBJ2-7; the D is unclear. The length of the CDR3 is 13 residues. Per germline, CDR1 SEHNR and CDR2 FQNEAQ (reference sequence). Trimming shortened V by 4 bases and J by 5 bases, and 12 bases separated the two germline ends.

The CDR3 bases are TGTGCCAGCAGCCAAGATCCGGGGAGCTCTGGAAACACCATATATTTT. Protein: CASSQDPGSSGNTIYF. This chain uses TRBV4-2 with TRBJ1-3; D unresolved. V gave up 0 bases and J gave up 0 bases, with 9 bases separating them. This CDR3 region has 16 residues. Germline CDR1 is LGHNA and CDR2 is YNFKEQ.

The chain uses TRBV5-1 and TRBJ1-1; weak D call: TRBD1 (6 bases). This CDR3 is built from 11 residues. Trimming stripped 3 bases from V and 8 bases from J, with 8 bases between. The V gene's germline CDR1 is SGHRS and CDR2 YFSETQ. The CDR3 region has the DNA TGCGCCAGCAGCTGGGGGACAGAAGCTTTCTTT. Protein product: CASSWGTEAFF.

The J gene is TRBJ2-5, the V gene TRBV6-5; 9 bases line up with TRBD1. V dropped 6 bases and J dropped 5; count of bases not matched to a gene: 7. This CDR3 spans 14 amino acids. Germline values: CDR1 MNHEY, CDR2 SVGAGI. CDR3 DNA: TGTGCCAGCAGAGACAGGGGGGGCGGGGAGACCCAGTACTTC. Residues: CASRDRGGGETQYF.

V gene TRBV5-1 combines with J gene TRBJ2-7; TRBD1 matches 8 bases. Looked up from germline, CDR1 is SGHRS and CDR2 is YFSETQ. This CDR3 is built from 15 residues. Trimming cost V 0 bases and J 2 bases; bases outside gene matches: 4. The DNA for the CDR3 is TGCGCCAGCAGCTTGGGACAGGGGAGTCCCTACGAGCAGTACTTC. This codes for CASSLGQGSPYEQYF.

J is TRBJ2-1 and V is TRBV7-9; TRBD1 is a possible D gene (5 bases). The ends were cut back, 1 base at V and 8 bases at J, with 12 bases in the middle. Germline CDR1 and CDR2: SEHNR and FQNEAQ (reference sequence). The CDR3 sequence is 14 residues long. This CDR3 is CASSLVRGQDEQFF. CDR3 bases: TGTGCCAGCAGCTTAGTAAGGGGCCAGGATGAGCAGTTCTTC.

The chain has TRBV30 and TRBJ2-7; the match to TRBD1 covers 8 bases. There are 16 residues in the CDR3. With 5 bases clipped from V and 6 bases from J, the junction kept 18 bases outside the gene matches. Germline loops: CDR1 GTSNPN, CDR2 SVGIG (reference sequence). CDR3 coding DNA: TGTGCCTGGGGGTCCGGACAGGGTGAGTCTGGAAGCGAGCAGTACTTC. This encodes CAWGSGQGESGSEQYF. Supplemented by reference TRBV30 and TRBJ2-7, the full variable domain reads SQTIHQWPATLVQPVGSPLSLECTVEGTSNPNLYWYRQAAGRGLQLLFYSVGIGQISSEVPQNLSASRPQDRQFILSSKKLLLSDSGFYLCAWGSGQGESGSEQYFGPGTRLTVT.

The genes are TRBV5-8 and TRBJ2-1; TRBD2 matches at 8 bases. Unmatched junction bases numbered 11, after V lost 0 bases and J lost 3 bases. There are 18 residues in the CDR3. The germline CDR1 and CDR2 sequences are SGHTS and YDEGEE. CDR3 sequence (DNA): TGTGCCAGCAGCTTGGTCCTGCTGGGACTAGGGGGCTACAATGAGCAGTTCTTC. Amino acids: CASSLVLLGLGGYNEQFF.

The chain combines TRBV5-1 with TRBJ1-1, with D perhaps TRBD1 (5 bases). Trimming cost V 1 base and J 4 bases, with 11 bases left between them. Germline lookup yields CDR1 SGHRS and CDR2 YFSETQ. The CDR3 has 14 amino acids. CDR3 nucleotide sequence: TGCGCCAGCAGCTTGTCGCGGGGGGGCACTGAAGCTTTCTTT. Its protein product is CASSLSRGGTEAFF.

The V call is TRBV30, the J call TRBJ1-1; TRBD1 is a possible D gene (5 bases). The germline gives CDR1 GTSNPN, CDR2 SVGIG (reference sequence). Trimming removed 8 bases at V and 4 bases at J, with 14 bases between. CDR3 length: 12 residues. CDR3 nucleotide sequence: TGTGCCGGCATACAGGTGCGCACTGAAGCTTTCTTT. Its translation: CAGIQVRTEAFF.